Listed here are 25 T cell receptor beta chains from one sample, sequenced in a study of radiotherapy plus CTLA-4 blockade in lung cancer. Profiling relied on immunoSEQ multiplex PCR, and the TCRdb table lists in-frame clones only, not all of them. Altogether roughly 120,000 clones are present, 78% being singletons, with the ten largest covering 4.5% to 5.5%. Sequenced material: peripheral blood, taken from a patient treated with radiotherapy plus ipilimumab. These TCRs come from a human donor with non-small cell lung cancer who had a partial response to radiotherapy plus ipilimumab.

The chain is built from TRBV7-6 and TRBJ1-5, with TRBD1 identical over 9 bases. The CDR3 contains 15 residues. V shed 5 bases, J shed 1 base, and the junction held 3 bases outside the gene matches. Germline CDR1 is SGHVS and CDR2 is FNYEAQ. In nucleotides, the CDR3 is TGTGCCAGCAGCCGGACAGGGGAAAGCAATCAGCCCCAGCATTTT. This codes for CASSRTGESNQPQHF.

This clone was counted once. The rearrangement uses TRBV5-1 and TRBJ1-2, with 7 nucleotides matching TRBD1. CDR1 and CDR2 from the germline V gene are SGHRS and YFSETQ. V gave up 2 bases and J gave up 4 bases; unmatched junction bases: 8. This CDR3 has 15 amino acids. The CDR3 DNA reads TGCGCCAGCAGCTTCGGACAGGCGCTTCGCTATGGCTACACCTTC. Residues: CASSFGQALRYGYTF.

This clone showed up just a few times. The J gene is TRBJ1-3, the V gene TRBV28, with D maybe TRBD1 (6 bases). V lost 5 bases, J lost 0 bases, and 14 bases lay in between. The germline gives CDR1 MDHEN, CDR2 SYDVKM. CDR3 length equals 16 residues. Here the CDR3 reads CASSETGVLSGNTIYF. For the CDR3, the DNA is TGTGCCAGCAGTGAGACAGGTGTCCTCTCTGGAAACACCATATATTTT.

This clone was found a few times. V usage is TRBV5-4 and J usage is TRBJ2-5; 9 nucleotides align to TRBD2. CDR3 length: 15 amino acids. J gave up 4 bases and V 0 bases, and 4 bases lay outside the gene matches. CDR1 and CDR2 (germline): SGHNT, YYREEE (reference sequence). For the CDR3, the DNA is TGTGCCAGCAGCTTGGTTGGTAGCGGGGGAGAGACCCAGTACTTC. Protein: CASSLVGSGGETQYF.

Of note for this clone: Different DNA sequences within this sample yield the same CDR3. V gene TRBV19 combines with J gene TRBJ2-7; 8 bases fit TRBD1. The germline gives CDR1 LNHDA, CDR2 SQIVND (reference sequence). The CDR3 is 14 residues long. V was clipped by 5 bases and J by 2 bases; unmatched bases: 5. Here the CDR3 reads CASSVGQGPYEQYF. As DNA, the CDR3 is TGTGCCAGTAGTGTTGGACAGGGTCCCTACGAGCAGTACTTC. Variable domain in full (rest from reference TRBV19 and TRBJ2-7): DGGITQSPKYLFRKEGQNVTLSCEQNLNHDAMYWYRQDPGQGLRLIYYSQIVNDFQKGDIAEGYSVSREKKESFPLTVTSAQKNPTAFYLCASSVGQGPYEQYFGPGTRLTVT.

Here the CDR3 reads CASSLGLAGLAYNEQFF. CDR3 DNA: TGTGCCAGCAGCTTAGGGCTAGCGGGCCTAGCCTACAATGAGCAGTTCTTC. This sequence joins TRBV11-3 and TRBJ2-1; 8 nucleotides agree with TRBD2. The J segment lost 2 bases and the V segment lost 1 base, leaving 7 bases of the junction unmatched. This CDR3 region has 17 residues. The germline CDR1 and CDR2 sequences are SGHNT and YENEEA.

This clone turned up a few times. The rearrangement joins TRBV7-3 to TRBJ2-5; the match to TRBD1 covers 7 bases. V trimming: 5 bases; J trimming: 8 bases; junction bases outside the gene matches: 11. The CDR3 consists of 14 residues. From germline, CDR1 is SGHTA and CDR2 FQGTGA. The CDR3 sequence: CASSHEAGGETQYF. The CDR3 DNA reads as TGTGCCAGCAGCCACGAGGCAGGGGGAGAAACCCAGTACTTC.

The chain uses TRBV10-2 and TRBJ1-5, with TRBD1 matching over 8 bases. The V and J ends lost 4 bases and 5 bases, in that order; junction bases with no gene match: 7. The CDR3 contains 15 residues. The germline gives CDR1 WSHSY, CDR2 SAAADI. This chain's CDR3 is CASSGGQGGDQPQHF. The CDR3 nucleotides are TGCGCCAGCAGTGGTGGACAGGGTGGTGATCAGCCCCAGCATTTT.

J is TRBJ2-7 and V is TRBV10-1, with D tentatively TRBD1 (6 bases). Germline CDR1 reads WNHNN; CDR2 reads SYGVQD (reference sequence). The germline V and J ends were trimmed by 0 bases and 0 bases, with 9 bases remaining between them. The CDR3 extends over 15 amino acids. The CDR3 bases are TGCGCCAGCAGTGAGTCCACAGGGCTCTCCTACGAGCAGTACTTC. This gives the protein CASSESTGLSYEQYF.

CDR3: CACQSSGIGAGELFF. CDR3 in DNA: TGTGCCTGTCAGAGTAGCGGGATCGGGGCCGGGGAGCTGTTTTTT. The rearrangement joins TRBV2 to TRBJ2-2, with 8 positions matching TRBD2. Germline assignment: CDR1 SNHLY and CDR2 FYNNEI. The CDR3 sequence is 15 residues long. With V trimmed by 11 bases and J by 6 bases, 14 bases remained unmatched.

This clone was recorded once. The V gene is TRBV19, the J gene TRBJ2-3; the match to TRBD2 covers 10 bases. The CDR3 consists of 16 residues. Germline-derived CDR1 and CDR2 are LNHDA and SQIVND (reference sequence). The V and J ends lost 5 bases and 0 bases, in that order; junction bases with no gene match: 5. The DNA of the CDR3 is TGTGCCAGTAGTGCCACTAGCGGGGCTAGCACAGATACGCAGTATTTT. Amino acid sequence: CASSATSGASTDTQYF.

The chain links TRBV6-6 to TRBJ2-4; D not resolved. V gave up 3 bases and J gave up 0 bases, with 6 bases separating them. The CDR3 length is 14 residues. Germline CDR1 MNHNY, CDR2 SVGAGI (reference sequence). This CDR3 is CASSYTVAKNIQYF. CDR3 nucleotide sequence: TGTGCCAGCAGTTATACAGTAGCCAAAAACATTCAGTACTTC.

This clone was counted once. This chain links TRBV10-1 with TRBJ2-5; the match to TRBD1 covers 9 bases. Per germline, CDR1 WNHNN and CDR2 SYGVQD (reference sequence). Unmatched junction bases numbered 9, after V lost 6 bases and J lost 4 bases. This CDR3 comprises 15 residues. Here the CDR3 DNA reads TGCGCCAGCAGCAGACAGGGGGAGTCCGGAGAGACCCAGTACTTC. It encodes CASSRQGESGETQYF.

The chain links TRBV5-6 to TRBJ1-4; a possible D gene is TRBD1 (6 bases). The CDR3 is 14 amino acids. V was clipped by 5 bases and J by 6 bases, with 14 bases between them. CDR1 is SGHDT and CDR2 is YYEEEE in the germline V gene. The CDR3 protein is CASRPQGWDEKLFF. CDR3 in DNA: TGTGCCAGCAGACCACAGGGATGGGATGAAAAACTGTTTTTT.

In DNA, the CDR3 is TGTGCCAGCAGTGAGACTTTCTCCTACAATGAGCAGTTCTTC. It yields the protein CASSETFSYNEQFF. This chain joins TRBV6-1 and TRBJ2-1; D is unresolved. This CDR3 region has 14 residues. Germline CDR1 reads MNHNS; CDR2 reads SASEGT. The V and J ends lost 3 bases and 0 bases respectively, with 6 bases between them.

The gene calls are TRBV29-1 and TRBJ1-1, with 7 bases lining up with TRBD1. V lost 5 bases, J lost 0 bases, and 9 bases stayed unmatched. The CDR3 has 15 residues. Germline V gives CDR1 SQVTM, CDR2 ANQGSEA. Here the CDR3 reads CSVLGQYRLNTEAFF. The DNA of the CDR3 is TGCAGCGTTCTGGGACAGTACCGTCTGAACACTGAAGCTTTCTTT.

The chain recombines TRBV5-4 with TRBJ1-2; no clear D. Germline V gene sequence: CDR1 SGHNT, CDR2 YYREEE (reference sequence). V was trimmed by 2 bases and J by 4 bases, leaving 9 bases between them. The CDR3 sequence is 13 residues long. The CDR3 loop reads CASSFATGYGYTF. CDR3 bases: TGTGCCAGCAGCTTTGCCACGGGCTATGGCTACACCTTC. Full variable domain (rest looked up from reference TRBV5-4 and TRBJ1-2): ETGVTQSPTHLIKTRGQQVTLRCSSQSGHNTVSWYQQALGQGPQFIFQYYREEENGRGNFPPRFSGLQFPNYSSELNVNALELDDSALYLCASSFATGYGYTFGSGTRLTVV.

This chain connects TRBV19 to TRBJ2-2, with D possibly matching TRBD2 (5 bases). The CDR3 runs 15 residues. In germline, CDR1 is LNHDA, CDR2 SQIVND (reference sequence). Trimming stripped 1 base from V and 0 bases from J, with 6 bases between. CDR3 in amino acids: CASSIGGTNTGELFF. The CDR3, as DNA: TGTGCCAGTAGTATAGGAGGGACGAACACCGGGGAGCTGTTTTTT.

The chain employs TRBV12-5 and TRBJ1-2; 7 positions match TRBD1. J gave up 2 bases and V 6 bases, and 3 bases lay outside the gene matches. The CDR3 loop spans 13 amino acids. The V gene's germline CDR1 is LGHNT and CDR2 FRNRAP. The CDR3 reads CASGTTGNYGYTF. Here the CDR3 DNA reads TGTGCTAGTGGAACGACAGGGAACTATGGCTACACCTTC.

V gene TRBV4-1 combines with J gene TRBJ1-1; D call uncertain. The V end was cut by 4 bases, the J end by 0 bases, with 9 bases between. There are 14 residues in the CDR3. Per the germline V gene, CDR1 is MGHRA and CDR2 is YSYEKL. This CDR3 is CASSPSGMNTEAFF. In nucleotides, the CDR3 is TGCGCCAGCAGCCCATCCGGGATGAACACTGAAGCTTTCTTT.

The rearrangement joins TRBV5-8 to TRBJ1-4; D is unclear. This CDR3 region has 14 residues. Germline V gene lookup returns CDR1 SGHTS and CDR2 YDEGEE. V lost 7 bases and J 3 bases, leaving 13 bases between the germline ends. The chain's CDR3 is CASALRVANEKLFF. The CDR3 region has the DNA TGTGCCAGCGCCCTGAGGGTGGCTAATGAAAAACTGTTTTTT.

The V and J genes are TRBV5-1 and TRBJ1-3, with 11 bases identical to TRBD1. Losses at the gene ends were 3 bases for V and 5 bases for J; bases not matched to a gene: 4. Germline CDR1 is SGHRS and CDR2 is YFSETQ. This CDR3 has 15 residues. The CDR3 DNA reads TGCGCCAGCAGCTCGGGACAGGGGGATAGAAACACCATATATTTT. Translating it yields CASSSGQGDRNTIYF.

The rearrangement joins TRBV5-1 to TRBJ2-1, with D perhaps matching TRBD1 (6 bases). The germline V gene has CDR1 SGHRS and CDR2 YFSETQ. The CDR3 is made up of 16 amino acids. Deletions cut 0 bases from V and 6 bases from J, with 16 bases between. In nucleotides, the CDR3 is TGCGCCAGCAGCTTGGAAGGGATGTGGGACATCAATGAGCAGTTCTTC. The encoded protein is CASSLEGMWDINEQFF.

This clone was detected once. This chain joins TRBV7-2 and TRBJ1-2, with 9 nucleotides matching TRBD1. From germline, CDR1 is SGHTA and CDR2 FQGNSA. This CDR3 contains 16 residues. The V and J ends lost 0 bases and 0 bases, in that order; junction bases with no gene match: 2. CDR3 sequence reads: CASSLAGQGSNYGYTF. The DNA for the CDR3 is TGTGCCAGCAGCTTAGCGGGACAGGGCTCTAACTATGGCTACACCTTC.

The gene calls are TRBV6-5 and TRBJ1-1; 12 bases match TRBD1. This CDR3 contains 16 residues. V lost 2 bases and J lost 4; bases outside the gene matches: 5. Germline V gives CDR1 MNHEY, CDR2 SVGAGI. Here the CDR3 DNA reads TGTGCCAGCAGTTACGGGACAGGGGGCTTGAGCACTGAAGCTTTCTTT. Its protein product is CASSYGTGGLSTEAFF.